This TCR beta chain was sequenced in a study of blood T cell repertoires in COVID-19. Across the whole study: There were acute and convalescent COVID-19 samples, and they came from the United States, Italy and Spain.

Two negative PCRs, clearance, or symptom resolution characterized the recovered Cohort 3 donors. Method: immunoSEQ multiplex PCR; TCRdb's copy keeps in-frame clones and lacks some. The sample includes around 170,000 clones, about nine tenths of them seen just once. The sequenced sample was PBMCs or T cells enriched from blood (not recorded which). This receptor was obtained from a woman between 18 and 29 years old who had recovered from COVID-19.

CDR3 DNA: TGTGCCAGTAGTATAAGAACGGGAGGGGTCAATGAGCAGTTCTTC. As protein: CASSIRTGGVNEQFF. The V call is TRBV19, the J call TRBJ2-1, with 8 positions matching TRBD2. The J segment lost 6 bases and the V segment lost 2 bases, leaving 6 bases of the junction unmatched. The CDR3 contains 15 residues. Per germline, CDR1 LNHDA and CDR2 SQIVND (reference sequence).